Listed here are 19 T cell receptor beta chains from one sample, sequenced in a study of T cells in Graves' hyperthyroidism and ophthalmopathy. Amplified TCR beta CDR3 regions derived from RNA transcripts. Initially, a first-round RT-PCR of the TCR CDR3 employed the HTBI primer set. TCRdb itself ran the multiplex PCR reads through MiXCR, one entry per CDR3 protein. The table has some 800,000 distinct CDR3 sequences, roughly 40% seen once. Sequencing was done on a sample of blood. These TCRs come from a man younger than 35 with Graves' hyperthyroidism.

This clonotype has a count of ten or more. The gene calls are TRBV10-2 and TRBJ1-1; 12 bases align to TRBD1. Unmatched junction bases numbered 7, after V lost 1 base and J lost 7 bases. The length of the CDR3 is 16 residues. In germline, CDR1 is WSHSY, CDR2 SAAADI. The CDR3 here is CASSEWGGQGANEAFF. DNA for the CDR3: TGCGCCAGCAGTGAGTGGGGGGGACAGGGGGCTAATGAAGCTTTCTTT.

The V and J genes are TRBV10-2 and TRBJ2-2; 7 positions match TRBD2. Germline-derived CDR1 and CDR2 are WSHSY and SAAADI. V was pared by 9 bases and J by 2 bases, with 6 bases of the junction left unmatched. The CDR3 spans 14 residues. Written as DNA, the CDR3 is TGCGCCAGGCCGGGAGGCTCAAACACCGGGGAGCTGTTTTTT. It translates to CARPGGSNTGELFF.

This chain joins TRBV6-6 and TRBJ2-7, with D tentatively TRBD1 or TRBD2 (5 bases each). The germline V and J ends were trimmed by 8 bases and 3 bases, with 14 bases remaining between them. There are 13 residues in the CDR3. Germline V gene data show CDR1 as MNHNY and CDR2 as SVGAGI (reference sequence). The CDR3 protein is CASQEGINYEQYF. The CDR3, as DNA: TGTGCCAGCCAAGAGGGGATAAACTACGAGCAGTACTTC.

This clonotype appeared a few times. Here the CDR3 DNA reads TGCAGTGCTAGAGATCTAGGCCCGGGCGATCAGAACACTGAAGCTTTCTTT. Residues: CSARDLGPGDQNTEAFF. The rearrangement joins TRBV20-1 to TRBJ1-1, with unresolved D. CDR1 is DFQATT and CDR2 is SNEGSKA in the germline V gene (reference sequence). V lost 0 bases and J 1 base, leaving 18 bases between the germline ends. The CDR3 covers 17 residues.

J is TRBJ1-4 and V is TRBV7-2, with unresolved D. CDR3 size: 16 residues. Germline V gene sequence: CDR1 SGHTA, CDR2 FQGNSA. Trimming stripped 1 base from V and 7 bases from J, with 16 bases between. CDR3 protein: CASSLDRVGAVEKLFF. CDR3 DNA sequence: TGTGCCAGCAGCTTAGATCGCGTGGGCGCCGTTGAAAAACTGTTTTTT.

This chain joins TRBV5-1 and TRBJ1-1; D is undetermined. The CDR3 runs to 16 residues. The germline V and J ends were trimmed by 4 bases and 0 bases, with 16 bases remaining between them. Per the germline V gene, CDR1 is SGHRS and CDR2 is YFSETQ. CDR3 loop: CASSPEPRAMNTEAFF. The CDR3 DNA is TGCGCCAGCAGCCCTGAGCCGAGGGCCATGAACACTGAAGCTTTCTTT.

This chain uses TRBV12-3 or TRBV12-4 with TRBJ1-1, with D uncertain. CDR3 length: 11 amino acids. V lost 1 base to trimming and J lost 11 bases, with 8 bases between them. The CDR3 here is CASSLEPEAFF. CDR3 coding DNA: TGTGCCAGCAGTTTAGAACCCGAGGCTTTCTTT.

This clonotype was seen many times. The rearrangement links TRBV29-1 to TRBJ2-7; 11 bases are shared with TRBD1. This CDR3 spans 14 amino acids. The V gene end was trimmed by 0 bases and the J gene end by 5 bases; junction bases not matched to a gene: 3. The V gene's germline CDR1 is SQVTM and CDR2 ANQGSEA. As DNA, the CDR3 is TGCAGCGTTGAAGATGGACAGGGGGCGAACGAGCAGTACTTC. This codes for CSVEDGQGANEQYF.

The chain is built from TRBV14 and TRBJ2-5; D possibly matches TRBD1 or TRBD2 (5 bases each). CDR3 length: 12 residues. The V gene's germline CDR1 is SGHDN and CDR2 FVKESK. Trimming took 1 base from V and 7 from J, leaving 7 bases between them. Written as DNA, the CDR3 is TGTGCCAGCAGCCAAGTGGGGACGACCCAGTACTTC. This translates into CASSQVGTTQYF. The variable domain in full, with the rest retrieved from reference TRBV14 and TRBJ2-5, is EAGVTQFPSHSVIEKGQTVTLRCDPISGHDNLYWYRRVMGKEIKFLLHFVKESKQDESGMPNNRFLAERTGGTYSTLKVQPAELEDSGVYFCASSQVGTTQYFGPGTRLLVL.

The rearrangement joins TRBV11-2 to TRBJ1-2; 7 positions match TRBD1. Trimming removed 5 bases from V and 6 bases from J; junction bases left unmatched: 9. Germline V gene sequence: CDR1 SGHAT, CDR2 FQNNGV. The CDR3 length is 14 residues. DNA of the CDR3: TGTGCCAGCAGCAGACAGGGAGCGTCGGATGGCTACACCTTC. As protein: CASSRQGASDGYTF.

This clonotype was seen only a few times. The chain carries TRBV29-1 and TRBJ1-1; D ambiguous. Deletions cut 8 bases from V and 2 bases from J, with 12 bases between. The CDR3 covers 12 residues. CDR1 and CDR2 (germline): SQVTM, ANQGSEA. CDR3: CSKRGPNTEAFF. Written as DNA, the CDR3 is TGCAGCAAACGAGGACCTAACACTGAAGCTTTCTTT. Full variable domain (missing parts from reference TRBV29-1 and TRBJ1-1): SAVISQKPSRDICQRGTSLTIQCQVDSQVTMMFWYRQQPGQSLTLIATANQGSEATYESGFVIDKFPISRPNLTFSTLTVSNMSPEDSSIYLCSKRGPNTEAFFGQGTRLTVV.

The gene calls are TRBV28 and TRBJ2-5; D uncertain. Trimming pared 7 bases from V and 3 bases from J, leaving 15 bases between. Germline CDR1 and CDR2: MDHEN and SYDVKM. The CDR3 totals 14 residues. This CDR3 is CASTQDKVEETQYF. The CDR3 DNA is TGTGCCAGCACCCAAGACAAGGTGGAAGAGACCCAGTACTTC.

This clonotype was detected only a few times. V is TRBV13 and J is TRBJ1-6, with TRBD1 matching 9 bases. The length of the CDR3 is 16 residues. CDR1 PRHDT and CDR2 FYEKMQ come from the germline V gene (reference sequence). After removal of 2 bases from V and 12 bases from J, the junction contained 11 bases not matched to a gene. CDR3 protein: CASSLRPGTGFEPLHF. DNA for the CDR3: TGTGCCAGCAGCTTACGTCCCGGGACAGGGTTTGAACCCCTCCACTTT.

This chain uses TRBV19 with TRBJ1-1; D may be TRBD1 (6 bases). The germline CDR1 and CDR2 sequences are LNHDA and SQIVND (reference sequence). V shed 5 bases and J shed 3 bases, with 13 bases lying between them. This CDR3 spans 14 amino acids. In DNA, the CDR3 is TGTGCCAGTAGTCAGGGGAGTCAGTACACTGAAGCTTTCTTT. It is translated as CASSQGSQYTEAFF.

The chain recombines TRBV10-3 with TRBJ2-5; unclear D gene. CDR1 is ENHRY, CDR2 SYGVKD, per germline. The CDR3 loop spans 13 amino acids. V was shortened by 2 bases and J by 2 bases, with 6 bases between the two germline ends. The CDR3: CAISERTQETQYF. Here the CDR3 DNA reads TGTGCCATCAGTGAGCGAACACAAGAGACCCAGTACTTC.

This clonotype has a handful of counts. The genes are TRBV2 and TRBJ2-5; the D gene is possibly TRBD1 (5 bases). The CDR3 runs 14 residues. V dropped 5 bases and J dropped 0 bases, with 10 bases sitting between them. Germline assignment: CDR1 SNHLY and CDR2 FYNNEI. The CDR3 DNA reads TGTGCCAGCAGTTCGGACACCAACCAAGAGACCCAGTACTTC. It encodes CASSSDTNQETQYF.

V is TRBV6-5 and J is TRBJ2-5, with D perhaps matching TRBD1 (6 bases). The CDR3 contains 16 residues. The V gene's germline CDR1 is MNHEY and CDR2 SVGAGI. Trimming stripped 2 bases from V and 2 bases from J, with 15 bases between. The DNA for the CDR3 is TGTGCCAGCAGTTACGGGACACGCGTTGCTCAAGAGACCCAGTACTTC. It encodes CASSYGTRVAQETQYF.

This clonotype was detected many times. The CDR3 reads CASSFPPGTEAFF. DNA for the CDR3: TGTGCCAGCAGTTTCCCCCCGGGCACTGAAGCTTTCTTT. This chain joins TRBV13 and TRBJ1-1; D unclear. There are 13 residues in the CDR3. Trimming left V 6 bases short and J 4 bases short, with 12 bases between. Germline-derived CDR1 and CDR2 are PRHDT and FYEKMQ (reference sequence).

This clonotype was detected ten times or more. Here the CDR3 DNA reads TGTGCCAGCAGCTTGCCAGGGGACTATGGCTACACCTTC. It codes for CASSLPGDYGYTF. The J gene is TRBJ1-2, the V gene TRBV12-3 or TRBV12-4, with a possible D match to TRBD1 (6 bases). Trimming shortened V by 6 bases and J by 3 bases, and 11 bases separated the two germline ends. This CDR3 is 13 amino acids long.